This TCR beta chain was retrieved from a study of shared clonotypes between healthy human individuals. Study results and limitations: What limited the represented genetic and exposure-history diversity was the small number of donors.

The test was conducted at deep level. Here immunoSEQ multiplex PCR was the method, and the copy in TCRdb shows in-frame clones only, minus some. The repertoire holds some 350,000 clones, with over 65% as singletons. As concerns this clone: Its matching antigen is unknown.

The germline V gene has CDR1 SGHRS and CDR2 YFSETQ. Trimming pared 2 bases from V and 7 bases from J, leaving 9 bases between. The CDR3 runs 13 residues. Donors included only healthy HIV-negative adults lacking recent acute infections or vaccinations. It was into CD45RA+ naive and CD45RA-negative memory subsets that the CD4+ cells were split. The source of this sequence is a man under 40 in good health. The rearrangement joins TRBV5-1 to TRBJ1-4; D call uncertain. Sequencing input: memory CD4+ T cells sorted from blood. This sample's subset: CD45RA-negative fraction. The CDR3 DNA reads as TGCGCCAGCAGCTTCCCGGGAGCTGAAAAACTGTTTTTT. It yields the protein CASSFPGAEKLFF. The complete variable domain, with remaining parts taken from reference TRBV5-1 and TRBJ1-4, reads KAGVTQTPRYLIKTRGQQVTLSCSPISGHRSVSWYQQTPGQGLQFLFEYFSETQRNKGNFPGRFSGRQFSNSRSEMNVSTLELGDSALYLCASSFPGAEKLFFGSGTQLSVL.